The table lists the clone carrying this T cell receptor beta chain with a few counts. The antigen is undetermined. The data were taken from a study of identical twins. Per germline, CDR1 SEHNR and CDR2 FQNEAQ (reference sequence). Trimming took 4 bases from V and 10 from J, leaving 20 bases between them. This CDR3 has 15 amino acids. Findings and limits, study-wide: Excess sharing by twins proved weaker in beta out-of-frame sequences.

TCRdb re-analysed the 5' RACE reads in MiXCR, keeping a single row per CDR3 protein. Counted here are over 600,000 distinct CDR3 sequences, 21% occurring once; the ten biggest clones make up about 4.3%. The same sample was also studied in work on T cells expressing NK-cell markers. From that paper: Of the CD8+ T cells in six or seven donors, roughly 1.0-7.0% belonged to dominant NKG2C+ clonotypes.

The origin of this receptor is a woman younger than 35 in good health. The chain couples TRBV7-9 to TRBJ2-1; either TRBD1 or TRBD2 may fit D (7 bases each). Material: PBMCs. CDR3 in amino acids: CASSSRDRAGWEQFF. The CDR3 DNA follows: TGTGCCAGCAGCTCCCGGGACAGAGCGGGGTGGGAGCAGTTCTTC.